This passage covers 20 T cell receptor beta chains from one sample sequenced in a study of cytomegalovirus exposure and HLA in healthy donors. Primers included in the PCR were 60 Vbeta and 13 Jbeta primers. Here immunoSEQ multiplex PCR was the method, and the copy in TCRdb shows in-frame clones only, minus some. The sample carries under 130,000 clones, more than 75% recorded once. The material sequenced was PBMCs. Source of these receptors: a woman aged 18-29 years in good health and CMV-seropositive.

This clone was counted between two and nine times. Different DNA sequences within this sample yield the same CDR3. V and J are TRBV7-9 and TRBJ1-1; perhaps TRBD1 as D (5 bases). The germline V gene encodes CDR1 SEHNR and CDR2 FQNEAQ (reference sequence). This CDR3 is built from 16 residues. Trimming removed 4 bases at V and 1 base at J, with 16 bases between. CDR3 nucleotides: TGTGCCAGCAGCTACCTGGGCGGGGGGAAGAACACTGAAGCTTTCTTT. Translating gives CASSYLGGGKNTEAFF.

In this sample, this clone turned up once. The chain has TRBV10-1 and TRBJ1-1, with 8 nucleotides matching TRBD1. The trim removed 6 bases at V and 7 bases at J, leaving 4 bases unmatched. The CDR3 is 12 amino acids. Germline V gene lookup returns CDR1 WNHNN and CDR2 SYGVQD (reference sequence). CDR3 coding DNA: TGCGCCAGCAGAGACAGGGGCGGTGAAGCTTTCTTT. This encodes CASRDRGGEAFF.

The chain is built from TRBV30 and TRBJ2-1; D is possibly TRBD1 (5 bases). V was trimmed by 0 bases and J by 5 bases, leaving 11 bases between them. The CDR3 has 14 amino acids. Germline CDR1 reads GTSNPN; CDR2 reads SVGIG (reference sequence). CDR3: CAWSVDSLNNEQFF. CDR3 sequence (DNA): TGTGCCTGGAGTGTTGACAGCCTAAACAATGAGCAGTTCTTC.

The chain couples TRBV7-9 to TRBJ2-2; D is unresolved. The V and J ends lost 1 base and 4 bases respectively, with 7 bases between them. Germline V gives CDR1 SEHNR, CDR2 FQNEAQ (reference sequence). CDR3 length equals 14 residues. The CDR3 region has the DNA TGTGCCAGCAGCTTAGGTCCGGGCACCGGGGAGCTGTTTTTT. Translation: CASSLGPGTGELFF.

This clone has just a few counts. The gene calls are TRBV7-2 and TRBJ2-7; a weak D match, TRBD2 (6 bases). The CDR3 is 16 amino acids. V gave up 1 base and J gave up 0 bases, with 13 bases separating them. Germline CDR1 and CDR2: SGHTA and FQGNSA. The CDR3: CASSLDSGRSSYEQYF. The CDR3 DNA follows: TGTGCCAGCAGCTTAGATAGCGGCCGGAGCTCCTACGAGCAGTACTTC.

The chain couples TRBV4-2 to TRBJ2-7; TRBD2 might be the D (5 bases). The germline V and J ends were trimmed by 0 bases and 2 bases, with 17 bases remaining between them. This CDR3 has 17 amino acids. CDR1 is LGHNA, CDR2 YNFKEQ, per germline. Here the CDR3 DNA reads TGTGCCAGCAGCCAAGACACCCGGACTCGCGAGACCTACGAGCAGTACTTC. This gives the protein CASSQDTRTRETYEQYF.

The chain links TRBV30 to TRBJ2-1, with 13 bases matching TRBD2. The CDR3 is made up of 19 amino acids. V lost 0 bases and J lost 4; bases outside the gene matches: 12. Germline V lookup: CDR1 GTSNPN, CDR2 SVGIG (reference sequence). In nucleotides, the CDR3 is TGTGCCTGGAGTGTACATCCGCCGACTAGCGGGGGGTCATACAATGAGCAGTTCTTC. Protein product: CAWSVHPPTSGGSYNEQFF. The full variable domain, rest sourced from reference TRBV30 and TRBJ2-1, is SQTIHQWPATLVQPVGSPLSLECTVEGTSNPNLYWYRQAAGRGLQLLFYSVGIGQISSEVPQNLSASRPQDRQFILSSKKLLLSDSGFYLCAWSVHPPTSGGSYNEQFFGPGTRLTVL.

The V and J genes are TRBV7-2 and TRBJ2-5; possibly TRBD1 for D (5 bases). This CDR3 is built from 14 residues. V gave up 5 bases and J gave up 5 bases, with 15 bases separating them. Per the germline V gene, CDR1 is SGHTA and CDR2 is FQGNSA. CDR3 nucleotide sequence: TGTGCCAGCAGCCCCGACAGAGGAGCGGAGACCCAGTACTTC. It yields the protein CASSPDRGAETQYF.

This sequence joins TRBV5-1 and TRBJ2-3; weak D call: TRBD2 (6 bases). V gave up 6 bases and J gave up 2 bases, with 13 bases separating them. The CDR3 loop spans 14 amino acids. Germline CDR1 reads SGHRS; CDR2 reads YFSETQ. The CDR3 nucleotides are TGCGCCAGCACTCTAGCGACCTTCACAGATACGCAGTATTTT. It is translated as CASTLATFTDTQYF.

This clone occurred a few times. CDR3 residues: CASSGAARWRTEAFF. The CDR3 DNA reads as TGTGCCAGCAGCGGAGCGGCCAGGTGGCGCACTGAAGCTTTCTTT. The chain joins TRBV7-2 to TRBJ1-1; D unresolved. The CDR3 consists of 15 residues. CDR1 and CDR2 (germline): SGHTA, FQGNSA. Trimming took 5 bases from V and 4 from J, leaving 17 bases between them.

This clone appeared once. V gene TRBV9 combines with J gene TRBJ1-4; 11 nucleotides line up with TRBD1. Germline V gene data show CDR1 as SGDLS and CDR2 as YYNGEE. The CDR3 is 15 residues long. Trimming cost V 2 bases and J 4 bases; bases outside gene matches: 1. CDR3 in amino acids: CASSVGQGGNEKLFF. As DNA, the CDR3 is TGTGCCAGCAGCGTGGGACAGGGGGGTAATGAAAAACTGTTTTTT. Variable domain in full (rest from reference TRBV9 and TRBJ1-4): DSGVTQTPKHLITATGQRVTLRCSPRSGDLSVYWYQQSLDQGLQFLIQYYNGEERAKGNILERFSAQQFPDLHSELNLSSLELGDSALYFCASSVGQGGNEKLFFGSGTQLSVL.

The CDR3 spells CASAEVGDTEAFF. DNA for the CDR3: TGCGCCAGCGCGGAGGTGGGTGACACTGAAGCTTTCTTT. V and J are TRBV5-1 and TRBJ1-1, with D unresolved. Trimming took off 7 bases at V and 3 bases at J, with 13 bases between the two ends. The CDR3 has 13 amino acids. The V gene's germline CDR1 is SGHRS and CDR2 YFSETQ.

The V call is TRBV27, the J call TRBJ1-1; tentative D call: TRBD1 (6 bases). CDR1 and CDR2 from the germline V gene are MNHEY and SMNVEV (reference sequence). The V end was cut by 5 bases, the J end by 7 bases, with 20 bases between. The CDR3 runs 15 residues. CDR3 amino acids: CASSPRRGARNEAFF. The CDR3, as DNA: TGTGCCAGCAGTCCCCGGCGGGGGGCGCGGAATGAAGCTTTCTTT.

V and J are TRBV5-1 and TRBJ2-5; D is perhaps TRBD2 (6 bases). The germline CDR1 and CDR2 sequences are SGHRS and YFSETQ. The CDR3 has 13 residues. V was clipped by 4 bases and J by 5 bases, with 12 bases between them. DNA for the CDR3: TGCGCCAGCAGCCCGGGACTGGCGGAGACCCAGTACTTC. Its protein product is CASSPGLAETQYF. Together with reference TRBV5-1 and TRBJ2-5, the CDR3 gives the full variable domain: KAGVTQTPRYLIKTRGQQVTLSCSPISGHRSVSWYQQTPGQGLQFLFEYFSETQRNKGNFPGRFSGRQFSNSRSEMNVSTLELGDSALYLCASSPGLAETQYFGPGTRLLVL.

The V call is TRBV12-5, the J call TRBJ1-2; 7 positions match TRBD1. The trim removed 0 bases at V and 8 bases at J, leaving 0 bases unmatched. The CDR3 covers 12 residues. Germline V lookup: CDR1 LGHNT, CDR2 FRNRAP. The DNA of the CDR3 is TGTGCTAGTGGTTTGGTAGGGGGCGGCTACACCTTC. Protein: CASGLVGGGYTF.

This clone was counted a few times. The chain is built from TRBV6-1 and TRBJ2-7; 9 bases line up with TRBD2. The junction had 14 bases not matched to a gene; V was cut back by 3 bases and J by 8 bases. This CDR3 has 16 amino acids. CDR1 MNHNS and CDR2 SASEGT come from the germline V gene. The CDR3 DNA sequence: TGTGCCAGCAGTGATCCACTAGCGGGTTCTCAGCACCAGCAGTACTTC. Translating gives CASSDPLAGSQHQQYF.

The chain recombines TRBV6-6 with TRBJ2-3; no clear D gene. Germline loops: CDR1 MNHNY, CDR2 SVGAGI (reference sequence). There are 13 residues in the CDR3. V lost 2 bases to trimming and J lost 3 bases, with 6 bases between them. Here the CDR3 DNA reads TGTGCCAGCAGTTACACTCGAACAGATACGCAGTATTTT. This translates into CASSYTRTDTQYF.

The chain links TRBV7-2 to TRBJ2-3; 8 positions match TRBD1. This CDR3 contains 17 residues. Germline trimming cut 5 bases from V and 3 bases from J; bases unmatched to any gene: 13. Germline assignment: CDR1 SGHTA and CDR2 FQGNSA. The CDR3: CASSPGGRGGHTDTQYF. In nucleotides, the CDR3 is TGTGCCAGCAGCCCAGGGGGCAGGGGAGGCCATACAGATACGCAGTATTTT.

The genes are TRBV7-9 and TRBJ2-7, with 7 positions matching TRBD1. The germline CDR1 and CDR2 sequences are SEHNR and FQNEAQ (reference sequence). CDR3 length: 15 amino acids. J lost 3 bases, V lost 1 base, and 6 bases had no gene match. CDR3 sequence reads: CASSLEGQGDYEQYF. CDR3 nucleotides: TGTGCCAGCAGCTTAGAGGGGCAGGGGGACTACGAGCAGTACTTC.

V gene TRBV5-1 combines with J gene TRBJ2-5; 8 bases agree with TRBD2. Trimming at V came to 5 bases and at J to 1 base, leaving 1 base not matched to a gene. CDR1 and CDR2 (germline): SGHRS, YFSETQ. The CDR3 totals 13 residues. CDR3 nucleotide sequence: TGCGCCAGCAGACTAGCGGTCCAAGAGACCCAGTACTTC. As protein: CASRLAVQETQYF.